This entry lists 32 T cell receptor beta chains sequenced from one sample in a study of shared clonotypes between healthy human individuals. The repertoire was sequenced with immunoSEQ multiplex PCR; TCRdb's copy has only in-frame clones and lacks some. The sample yields a few hundred thousand clones, around 81% seen once. Material: PBMCs. The receptors come from a woman aged 40 to 55 in good health. Some clones in this sample may be carry-over from other donors' samples.

The CDR3 spells CASSYDRSNQPQHF. CDR3 in DNA: TGTGCCAGCAGTTACGACAGATCCAATCAGCCCCAGCATTTT. The chain is built from TRBV6-6 and TRBJ1-5, with D possibly matching TRBD1 (5 bases). Trimming took off 2 bases at V and 3 bases at J, with 8 bases between the two ends. Germline V lookup: CDR1 MNHNY, CDR2 SVGAGI (reference sequence). The CDR3 sequence is 14 residues long.

The chain is built from TRBV5-4 and TRBJ2-1; TRBD2 matches 8 bases. Germline lookup yields CDR1 SGHNT and CDR2 YYREEE (reference sequence). J lost 6 bases, V lost 0 bases, and 5 bases had no gene match. The CDR3 sequence is 15 residues long. CDR3: CASSLGREVTNEQFF. The CDR3 DNA is TGTGCCAGCAGCTTGGGGCGGGAGGTGACCAATGAGCAGTTCTTC.

The gene calls are TRBV28 and TRBJ2-7, with D perhaps TRBD1 (6 bases). The germline V and J ends were trimmed by 5 bases and 6 bases, with 17 bases remaining between them. CDR3 length equals 14 residues. Germline V gene sequence: CDR1 MDHEN, CDR2 SYDVKM. CDR3: CASSPRQRTVEQYF. CDR3 coding DNA: TGTGCCAGCAGTCCCCGGCAGAGGACAGTCGAGCAGTACTTC.

J is TRBJ2-2 and V is TRBV28; D remains ambiguous. The V end was cut by 6 bases, the J end by 7 bases, with 9 bases between. Germline-derived CDR1 and CDR2 are MDHEN and SYDVKM. This CDR3 has 12 residues. The CDR3 DNA reads TGTGCCAGCAGGGAGCTTAGCGGGGAGCTGTTTTTT. Encoded protein: CASRELSGELFF.

The rearrangement joins TRBV5-1 to TRBJ2-5, with a tentative D call TRBD2 (5 bases). The germline CDR1 and CDR2 sequences are SGHRS and YFSETQ. This CDR3 comprises 15 residues. The V and J ends lost 4 bases and 2 bases respectively, with 15 bases between them. The CDR3 here is CASSQRARAQETQYF. Written as DNA, the CDR3 is TGCGCCAGCAGCCAGAGGGCTAGGGCACAAGAGACCCAGTACTTC.

The chain couples TRBV7-8 to TRBJ2-1, with 11 bases identical to TRBD1. This CDR3 has 15 residues. The V segment lost 7 bases and the J segment 6 bases; nucleotides outside the gene matches: 8. Per the germline V gene, CDR1 is SGHVS and CDR2 is FQNEAQ. The CDR3 DNA reads as TGTGCCAGCATCCAAGGGACAGGGGGATCCAATGAGCAGTTCTTC. Encoded protein: CASIQGTGGSNEQFF.

The chain employs TRBV11-3 and TRBJ2-3; the D gene is possibly TRBD2 (5 bases). V shed 3 bases and J shed 3 bases, with 10 bases lying between them. The CDR3 runs 14 residues. The V gene's germline CDR1 is SGHNT and CDR2 YENEEA. The DNA of the CDR3 is TGTGCCAGCAGCTTCTCCGGGATGACAGATACGCAGTATTTT. This encodes CASSFSGMTDTQYF.

The chain couples TRBV19 to TRBJ2-6; weak D call: TRBD1 (6 bases). Germline assignment: CDR1 LNHDA and CDR2 SQIVND (reference sequence). V shed 3 bases and J shed 1 base, with 16 bases lying between them. The CDR3 runs 18 residues. CDR3 loop: CASSIGLQRGSGANVLTF. DNA of the CDR3: TGTGCCAGTAGTATTGGTCTCCAAAGGGGGTCTGGGGCCAACGTCCTGACTTTC.

The rearrangement joins TRBV9 to TRBJ2-5, with a possible D match to TRBD2 (7 bases). Per germline, CDR1 SGDLS and CDR2 YYNGEE. This CDR3 is 18 amino acids long. The V and J ends lost 3 bases and 7 bases respectively, with 28 bases between them. The CDR3 DNA sequence: TGTGCCAGCAGCGCGGCCCCAGCGGGACATATTTCGGGTGTGACCCAGTACTTC. The encoded protein is CASSAAPAGHISGVTQYF.

The chain combines TRBV30 with TRBJ2-5; possible D gene TRBD1, 5 bases. Trimming removed 5 bases from V and 5 bases from J, with 6 bases in between. Germline CDR1 is GTSNPN and CDR2 is SVGIG (reference sequence). The CDR3 totals 10 residues. This CDR3 is CAWAGETQYF. In DNA, the CDR3 is TGTGCCTGGGCAGGGGAGACCCAGTACTTC.

The V gene is TRBV25-1, the J gene TRBJ1-1, with TRBD1 matching 7 bases. The CDR3 consists of 15 residues. J lost 1 base, V lost 2 bases, and 4 bases had no gene match. From germline, CDR1 is MGHDK and CDR2 SYGVNS. In nucleotides, the CDR3 is TGTGCCAGCAGTGAACCCGGGGACAGGAACACTGAAGCTTTCTTT. Its translation is CASSEPGDRNTEAFF.

This clone was observed a handful of times. CDR3 loop: CASSLEFRGGTDTQYF. CDR3 DNA: TGCGCCAGCAGCTTGGAGTTCCGAGGAGGCACAGATACGCAGTATTTT. The chain recombines TRBV5-1 with TRBJ2-3; the D is unclear. This CDR3 is 16 amino acids long. Trimming stripped 0 bases from V and 1 base from J, with 12 bases between. CDR1 is SGHRS and CDR2 is YFSETQ in the germline V gene. Filled out from reference TRBV5-1 and TRBJ2-3, the complete variable domain reads KAGVTQTPRYLIKTRGQQVTLSCSPISGHRSVSWYQQTPGQGLQFLFEYFSETQRNKGNFPGRFSGRQFSNSRSEMNVSTLELGDSALYLCASSLEFRGGTDTQYFGPGTRLTVL.

In the case of this clone: An end of the junction differs from the germline gene, which may be a read error. This rearrangement joins TRBV25-1 to TRBJ2-1, with 7 bases aligning to TRBD2. The CDR3 sequence is 14 residues long. Looked up from germline, CDR1 is MGHDK and CDR2 is SYGVNS. The DNA for the CDR3 is TGTGCCAGCAGTGCAGGCGGGAGTTTGGATGAGCAGATCTTC. Translating gives CASSAGGSLDEQIF.

The genes are TRBV11-2 and TRBJ2-7; D not certain. From germline, CDR1 is SGHAT and CDR2 FQNNGV. This CDR3 has 12 amino acids. V lost 1 base and J lost 7, with 8 bases in between. The CDR3 reads CASSLVPREQYF. CDR3 in DNA: TGTGCCAGCAGCTTAGTTCCCAGAGAGCAGTACTTC.

The sample holds one count of this clone. The chain is built from TRBV10-3 and TRBJ2-5; D is tentatively TRBD1 or TRBD2 (5 bases each). CDR3 length equals 12 residues. Trimming pared 10 bases from V and 5 bases from J, leaving 14 bases between. Germline V gene data show CDR1 as ENHRY and CDR2 as SYGVKD. The CDR3 DNA reads TGTGCCACCCAGAGGGGTGGGGAGACCCAGTACTTC. This sequence encodes CATQRGGETQYF.

The chain combines TRBV4-2 with TRBJ2-3, with 15 bases lining up with TRBD2. The CDR3 spans 17 residues. Germline V gene sequence: CDR1 LGHNA, CDR2 YNFKEQ. J gave up 6 bases and V 0 bases, and 4 bases lay outside the gene matches. DNA for the CDR3: TGTGCCAGCAGCCAAGATGGGACTAGCGGGAGGTATGATACGCAGTATTTT. Translated, it gives CASSQDGTSGRYDTQYF.

The chain joins TRBV5-1 to TRBJ1-4, with D perhaps TRBD1 (5 bases). CDR1 is SGHRS, CDR2 YFSETQ, per germline. V was cut by 0 bases and J by 8 bases, with 11 bases left in between. This CDR3 spans 14 amino acids. The CDR3 loop reads CASSLGVRGEKLFF. CDR3 bases: TGCGCCAGCAGCTTGGGGGTTCGGGGCGAAAAACTGTTTTTT.

The genes are TRBV2 and TRBJ2-1; D ambiguous. CDR1 is SNHLY and CDR2 is FYNNEI in the germline V gene. The V and J ends lost 7 bases and 3 bases respectively, with 4 bases between them. CDR3 length: 11 amino acids. The CDR3 spells CASKSYNEQFF. For the CDR3, the DNA is TGTGCCAGCAAGAGCTACAATGAGCAGTTCTTC.

This chain joins TRBV19 and TRBJ2-4; 9 bases are shared with TRBD1. CDR3 length: 15 residues. Germline CDR1 is LNHDA and CDR2 is SQIVND (reference sequence). Unmatched junction bases numbered 9, after V lost 7 bases and J lost 5 bases. The CDR3 bases are TGTGCCAGTACCCTGGACAGGGGCCGGGAAAACATTCAGTACTTC. Protein product: CASTLDRGRENIQYF. The full variable domain, rest sourced from reference TRBV19 and TRBJ2-4, is DGGITQSPKYLFRKEGQNVTLSCEQNLNHDAMYWYRQDPGQGLRLIYYSQIVNDFQKGDIAEGYSVSREKKESFPLTVTSAQKNPTAFYLCASTLDRGRENIQYFGAGTRLSVL.

The chain has TRBV5-6 and TRBJ1-2; 8 positions agree with TRBD1. V lost 5 bases to trimming and J lost 7 bases; unmatched junction nucleotides: 7. The CDR3 contains 13 residues. The germline gives CDR1 SGHDT, CDR2 YYEEEE. The CDR3: CASSWEGTGGYTF. The CDR3 nucleotides read TGTGCCAGCAGTTGGGAGGGGACAGGTGGCTACACCTTC.

This chain connects TRBV7-2 to TRBJ2-5; 9 bases are shared with TRBD2. The germline V gene encodes CDR1 SGHTA and CDR2 FQGNSA. The CDR3 has 15 residues. Trimming took 3 bases from V and 4 from J; bases not matched to a gene: 6. CDR3 sequence: CASSLDSGRLETQYF. CDR3 in DNA: TGTGCCAGCAGCTTGGATAGCGGGAGATTAGAGACCCAGTACTTC.

The chain joins TRBV6-5 to TRBJ1-4; possibly TRBD1 for D (6 bases). The CDR3 runs to 14 residues. Germline values: CDR1 MNHEY, CDR2 SVGAGI. V lost 6 bases and J 6 bases, leaving 14 bases between the germline ends. The DNA for the CDR3 is TGTGCCAGCAGACAACAGGGTCGGTATGAAAAACTGTTTTTT. It codes for CASRQQGRYEKLFF.

This chain links TRBV11-2 with TRBJ2-5, with 8 bases that match TRBD1. V gave up 3 bases and J gave up 1 base; unmatched junction bases: 7. This CDR3 comprises 16 residues. The germline V gene has CDR1 SGHAT and CDR2 FQNNGV. For the CDR3, the DNA is TGTGCCAGCAGCTTGTTTACGGGACAGGTCCAAGAGACCCAGTACTTC. Its protein is CASSLFTGQVQETQYF.

The gene calls are TRBV13 and TRBJ2-7; 10 bases map to TRBD1. The CDR3 is 16 amino acids. Trimming took 0 bases from V and 3 from J; bases not matched to a gene: 5. Looked up from germline, CDR1 is PRHDT and CDR2 is FYEKMQ (reference sequence). The CDR3 sequence is CASSLGGGQGYYEQYF. CDR3 nucleotides: TGTGCCAGCAGCTTAGGCGGGGGACAGGGGTACTACGAGCAGTACTTC. The entire variable domain, with the rest obtained from reference TRBV13 and TRBJ2-7, is as follows: AAGVIQSPRHLIKEKRETATLKCYPIPRHDTVYWYQQGPGQDPQFLISFYEKMQSDKGSIPDRFSAQQFSDYHSELNMSSLELGDSALYFCASSLGGGQGYYEQYFGPGTRLTVT.

This CDR3 is CSVEDPGLAQETQYF. In DNA form, the CDR3 reads TGCAGCGTTGAAGATCCGGGACTAGCCCAAGAGACCCAGTACTTC. The chain joins TRBV29-1 to TRBJ2-5; 9 bases match TRBD2. J was trimmed by 1 base and V by 0 bases; bases with no gene match: 3. This CDR3 is built from 15 residues. In germline, CDR1 is SQVTM, CDR2 ANQGSEA.

The CDR3 DNA sequence: TGTGCCAGCAGCCGGACAGGGGACTCGAACACCGGGGAGCTGTTTTTT. This gives the protein CASSRTGDSNTGELFF. The gene calls are TRBV7-3 and TRBJ2-2; TRBD1 aligns across 9 bases. This CDR3 is 16 amino acids long. Per germline, CDR1 SGHTA and CDR2 FQGTGA. The ends lost 5 bases at V and 0 bases at J; junction bases unmatched: 4.

In the case of this clone: At one end the junction does not follow the germline gene, possibly because of a read error. The same CDR3 arises from other DNA sequences in this sample as well. V usage is TRBV5-6 and J usage is TRBJ1-1; TRBD1 is a possible D gene (5 bases). The CDR3 extends over 12 amino acids. Germline V gene data show CDR1 as SGHDT and CDR2 as YYEEEE. Here the CDR3 reads CASSLPGTEAFF. CDR3 in DNA: TGTGCCAGCAGCCTTCCAGGGACTGAAGCCTTCTTT.

The chain joins TRBV7-3 to TRBJ1-3; D not resolved. CDR3 length equals 14 residues. Germline V CDR1 and CDR2: SGHTA, FQGTGA. V was shortened by 2 bases and J by 2 bases, with 7 bases between the two germline ends. For the CDR3, the DNA is TGTGCCAGCAGCTTAGAGCGTCCTGGAAACACCATATATTTT. Translated: CASSLERPGNTIYF.

V and J are TRBV7-9 and TRBJ2-3; 9 bases agree with TRBD2. CDR1 and CDR2 from the germline V gene are SEHNR and FQNEAQ (reference sequence). The V gene end was trimmed by 3 bases and the J gene end by 4 bases; junction bases not matched to a gene: 2. The CDR3 runs to 14 residues. CDR3 sequence (DNA): TGTGCCAGCAGCTTGCGGGGGGGCTCAGATACGCAGTATTTT. It is translated as CASSLRGGSDTQYF.

The V and J genes are TRBV5-6 and TRBJ1-1; a possible D gene is TRBD1 (5 bases). Germline assignment: CDR1 SGHDT and CDR2 YYEEEE. The germline V and J ends were trimmed by 2 bases and 11 bases, with 13 bases remaining between them. CDR3 length: 12 residues. CDR3 amino acids: CASSFTGTGAFF. The DNA for the CDR3 is TGTGCCAGCAGCTTTACCGGGACTGGGGCTTTCTTT.

This clone was observed a few times. V gene TRBV18 combines with J gene TRBJ1-1, with unresolved D. CDR1 is KGHSH and CDR2 is LQKENI in the germline V gene. V gave up 2 bases and J gave up 1 base, with 14 bases separating them. CDR3 length equals 16 residues. CDR3 loop: CASSPGVTWRNTEAFF. In DNA form, the CDR3 reads TGTGCCAGCTCACCAGGGGTGACCTGGCGGAACACTGAAGCTTTCTTT.

The chain has TRBV29-1 and TRBJ2-3; 11 nucleotides match TRBD1. The CDR3 runs to 15 residues. The V and J ends lost 2 bases and 4 bases, in that order; junction bases with no gene match: 5. Germline assignment: CDR1 SQVTM and CDR2 ANQGSEA. Here the CDR3 reads CSVERDRGTSDTQYF. The CDR3 DNA sequence: TGCAGCGTTGAAAGGGACAGGGGGACTTCAGATACGCAGTATTTT.